This T cell receptor (beta chain) is from a study of Graves' ophthalmopathy and Graves' hyperthyroidism. Overall study context: Before any treatment was given, at initial diagnosis, peripheral blood was collected.

Study conclusions and caveats: With about 88% sensitivity and around 80% specificity, a 13-signature model separated ophthalmopathy from stable hyperthyroidism.

The J segment lost 10 bases and the V segment lost 1 base, leaving 4 bases of the junction unmatched. Germline V gene lookup returns CDR1 SEHNR and CDR2 FQNEAQ (reference sequence). This CDR3 contains 14 residues. Diagnosis was based on clinical symptoms, serum thyroxine, TRAb, thyroid ultrasound and orbital computed tomography. This clonotype was observed at least ten times. Its antigen is unidentified. Using RNA transcripts, the TCR beta CDR3 regions were amplified. First-round RT-PCR employed HTBI primers, with a second-round multiplex PCR after it. TCRdb re-derived calls from the multiplex PCR reads in MiXCR, one entry per CDR3 protein. This sample carries about half a million distinct CDR3 sequences, 13% to 15% of them seen once, and the ten largest clones take more than 8.5%.

The genes are TRBV7-9 and TRBJ1-6; the match to TRBD1 covers 7 bases. The receptor was derived from a young woman with Graves' ophthalmopathy. Sequencing used blood. The CDR3 is CASSLGQGDSPLHF. The DNA of the CDR3 is TGTGCCAGCAGCTTAGGCCAGGGGGACTCACCCCTCCACTTT.